The 21 T cell receptor beta chains below all came from one sample that was sequenced in a study of human thymus T cells. Measured with immunoSEQ multiplex PCR; TCRdb has only the in-frame clones, and not every one. The table includes roughly 77,000 clones, 85% to 95% detected once. Thymus pieces cut out during corrective heart surgery were the tissue that was used. The sequencing sample was made of thymus tissue. These receptors were obtained from a girl less than two years old with a congenital heart defect but otherwise immunologically healthy.

The chain couples TRBV25-1 to TRBJ1-1; 8 nucleotides line up with TRBD1. The germline V gene has CDR1 MGHDK and CDR2 SYGVNS. With V trimmed by 4 bases and J by 5 bases, 6 bases remained unmatched. CDR3 length: 14 amino acids. This CDR3 is CASSAGQGGTEAFF. CDR3 nucleotides: TGTGCCAGCAGTGCTGGACAGGGAGGAACTGAAGCTTTCTTT.

V and J are TRBV7-9 and TRBJ2-7; D may be TRBD1 or TRBD2 (5 bases each). Per germline, CDR1 SEHNR and CDR2 FQNEAQ (reference sequence). This CDR3 contains 13 residues. CDR3 protein: CGFLGRVPYEQYF. The CDR3 DNA follows: TGTGGCTTCTTGGGGCGGGTCCCCTACGAGCAGTACTTC.

The V call is TRBV4-1, the J call TRBJ2-7, with 8 bases lining up with TRBD2. The V segment lost 1 base and the J segment 3 bases; nucleotides outside the gene matches: 11. This CDR3 comprises 17 residues. CDR1 is MGHRA and CDR2 is YSYEKL in the germline V gene. In DNA, the CDR3 is TGCGCCAGCAGCCAAGGATCGTCGGGAGGGCTTCTCTACGAGCAGTACTTC. Translating it yields CASSQGSSGGLLYEQYF.

The rearrangement uses TRBV10-1 and TRBJ1-1; TRBD1 might be the D (6 bases). Germline lookup yields CDR1 WNHNN and CDR2 SYGVQD (reference sequence). V lost 2 bases, J lost 8 bases, and 6 bases lay in between. The CDR3 extends over 11 amino acids. The DNA for the CDR3 is TGCGCCAGCAGTGAGGGGGGCGAAGCTTTCTTT. This codes for CASSEGGEAFF.

The chain combines TRBV5-4 with TRBJ2-5; D perhaps matches TRBD2 (6 bases). CDR3 size: 14 residues. Germline assignment: CDR1 SGHNT and CDR2 YYREEE (reference sequence). The V and J ends lost 4 bases and 4 bases respectively, with 14 bases between them. CDR3 DNA: TGTGCCAGCAGCCCTCGACCGGGAGTAGAGACCCAGTACTTC. This translates into CASSPRPGVETQYF.

The DNA of the CDR3 is TGCGCCAGCAGCCATGAGCGGAGATCACTCAATGAGCAGTTCTTC. Translation gives CASSHERRSLNEQFF. This chain links TRBV4-1 with TRBJ2-1, with a possible D match to TRBD2 (5 bases). The CDR3 is 15 residues long. Germline CDR1 reads MGHRA; CDR2 reads YSYEKL. V lost 3 bases and J lost 6, with 15 bases in between.

The rearrangement uses TRBV7-9 and TRBJ2-1, with a weak D call TRBD1 (6 bases). Looked up from germline, CDR1 is SEHNR and CDR2 is FQNEAQ (reference sequence). The CDR3 has 15 amino acids. Trimming took 2 bases from V and 9 from J, leaving 17 bases between them. CDR3: CASSLSGMRGTEQFF. For the CDR3, the DNA is TGTGCCAGCAGCTTATCGGGAATGAGGGGGACTGAGCAGTTCTTC. Based on the CDR3 plus reference TRBV7-9 and TRBJ2-1, the full variable domain is DTGVSQNPRHKITKRGQNVTFRCDPISEHNRLYWYRQTLGQGPEFLTYFQNEAQLEKSRLLSDRFSAERPKGSFSTLEIQRTEQGDSAMYLCASSLSGMRGTEQFFGPGTRLTVL.

V and J are TRBV27 and TRBJ1-1, with a possible D match to TRBD1 (5 bases). The germline V gene encodes CDR1 MNHEY and CDR2 SMNVEV (reference sequence). CDR3 size: 14 residues. The V end lost 5 bases, the J end lost 4 bases, and 14 bases lay between the germline ends. CDR3 sequence: CASSNGVGGTEAFF. CDR3 DNA sequence: TGTGCCAGCAGTAATGGGGTGGGGGGCACTGAAGCTTTCTTT.

The gene calls are TRBV5-4 and TRBJ1-4; D not resolved. The ends were cut back, 4 bases at V and 1 base at J, with 11 bases in the middle. The germline V gene encodes CDR1 SGHNT and CDR2 YYREEE (reference sequence). The CDR3 has 15 amino acids. The CDR3 loop is CASSRGRETNEKLFF. CDR3 in DNA: TGTGCCAGCAGCCGCGGGAGGGAAACTAATGAAAAACTGTTTTTT.

The rearrangement links TRBV18 to TRBJ1-2; D might be TRBD1 (6 bases). CDR1 and CDR2 (germline): KGHSH, LQKENI. The CDR3 is made up of 15 amino acids. The V end was cut by 10 bases, the J end by 4 bases, with 22 bases between. The DNA of the CDR3 is TGTGCCACCTTACCGGGATCGACAGGCACCTATGGCTACACCTTC. Its protein product is CATLPGSTGTYGYTF.

The chain has TRBV7-2 and TRBJ1-5; 8 nucleotides agree with TRBD1. The junction had 10 bases not matched to a gene; V was cut back by 1 base and J by 5 bases. CDR1 and CDR2 (germline): SGHTA, FQGNSA. The CDR3 is 17 amino acids. The CDR3: CASSLVSGRGLHQPQHF. The CDR3 nucleotides read TGTGCCAGCAGCTTAGTATCTGGCAGGGGGCTTCATCAGCCCCAGCATTTT.

The chain carries TRBV7-2 and TRBJ1-1; no reliable D call. Germline CDR1 is SGHTA and CDR2 is FQGNSA. V was pared by 5 bases and J by 1 base, with 11 bases between. The CDR3 is made up of 14 amino acids. In nucleotides, the CDR3 is TGTGCCAGCAGCCTCGGACCGGGGAACACTGAAGCTTTCTTT. It specifies CASSLGPGNTEAFF.

V usage is TRBV7-2 and J usage is TRBJ2-3, with D possibly being TRBD1 or TRBD2 (5 bases each). Germline values: CDR1 SGHTA, CDR2 FQGNSA. V was cut by 5 bases and J by 9 bases, with 33 bases left in between. The CDR3 loop spans 19 amino acids. This CDR3 is CASSGDGASRRSKGDTQYF. CDR3 DNA: TGTGCCAGCAGCGGGGACGGAGCTAGTCGGCGGAGTAAAGGGGACACGCAGTATTTT.

The CDR3 DNA follows: TGTGCCATCCCTAGCGGGAGAGCGCACACCGGGGAGCTGTTTTTT. Protein sequence: CAIPSGRAHTGELFF. The rearrangement joins TRBV10-3 to TRBJ2-2; 10 nucleotides agree with TRBD2. Looked up from germline, CDR1 is ENHRY and CDR2 is SYGVKD. CDR3 length: 15 amino acids. Trimming at V came to 8 bases and at J to 3 bases, leaving 6 bases not matched to a gene.

The chain couples TRBV5-6 to TRBJ1-5; 12 bases line up with TRBD1. Germline V CDR1 and CDR2: SGHDT, YYEEEE. Trimming cost V 0 bases and J 0 bases; bases outside gene matches: 7. The CDR3 sequence is 19 residues long. CDR3 bases: TGTGCCAGCAGCTTGGGACGCGGGACAGGGGGCTATAGCAATCAGCCCCAGCATTTT. Protein product: CASSLGRGTGGYSNQPQHF. Full variable domain (outside the CDR3, taken from reference TRBV5-6 and TRBJ1-5): DAGVTQSPTHLIKTRGQQVTLRCSPKSGHDTVSWYQQALGQGPQFIFQYYEEEERQRGNFPDRFSGHQFPNYSSELNVNALLLGDSALYLCASSLGRGTGGYSNQPQHFGDGTRLSIL.

The CDR3 here is CASSQEVSTGSSDEQFF. The CDR3, as DNA: TGCGCCAGCAGCCAAGAAGTATCGACAGGGAGTAGCGATGAGCAGTTCTTC. The chain is built from TRBV4-3 and TRBJ2-1, with 7 bases aligning to TRBD1. The length of the CDR3 is 17 residues. V gave up 0 bases and J gave up 8 bases; unmatched junction bases: 13. Germline CDR1 LGHNA, CDR2 YSLEER.

The chain combines TRBV7-9 with TRBJ2-3, with a tentative D call TRBD1 (5 bases). Germline loops: CDR1 SEHNR, CDR2 FQNEAQ (reference sequence). The ends were cut back, 5 bases at V and 0 bases at J, with 24 bases in the middle. CDR3 size: 19 residues. CDR3 nucleotides: TGTGCCAGCAGCCCGCCAGAGACAGTTTACAAACCTAGCACAGATACGCAGTATTTT. Its translation: CASSPPETVYKPSTDTQYF.

J is TRBJ1-5 and V is TRBV6-6; D uncertain. V was shortened by 4 bases and J by 4 bases, with 11 bases between the two germline ends. Germline V gene data show CDR1 as MNHNY and CDR2 as SVGAGI (reference sequence). The CDR3 runs 14 residues. CDR3 sequence (DNA): TGTGCCAGCAGTTCTCCGTCAGTAAATCAGCCCCAGCATTTT. It is translated as CASSSPSVNQPQHF.

This sequence joins TRBV4-2 and TRBJ1-1; D ambiguous. This CDR3 has 13 residues. The germline V and J ends were trimmed by 1 base and 2 bases, with 5 bases remaining between them. CDR1 and CDR2 from the germline V gene are LGHNA and YNFKEQ. The CDR3 DNA reads as TGTGCCAGCAGCCAAGGGTCTAACACTGAAGCTTTCTTT. It is translated as CASSQGSNTEAFF.

The chain combines TRBV6-5 with TRBJ2-7, with 13 bases identical to TRBD2. Germline CDR1 reads MNHEY; CDR2 reads SVGAGI. V was pared by 10 bases and J by 5 bases, with 11 bases of the junction left unmatched. This CDR3 comprises 15 residues. CDR3 loop: CATRTSGSLIDEQYF. CDR3 nucleotide sequence: TGTGCCACTCGGACTAGCGGGAGCCTAATCGACGAGCAGTACTTC.

The CDR3 loop reads CASSFRSGTSGRASDTQYF. In DNA, the CDR3 is TGTGCCAGCAGTTTCCGAAGCGGGACTAGCGGGAGGGCTTCAGATACGCAGTATTTT. The rearrangement uses TRBV27 and TRBJ2-3; TRBD2 matches at 16 bases. The CDR3 is made up of 19 amino acids. Germline lookup yields CDR1 MNHEY and CDR2 SMNVEV (reference sequence). Trimming took 3 bases from V and 4 from J; bases not matched to a gene: 10.